The 5 T cell receptor beta chains below all came from one sample that was sequenced in a study of cytotoxic CD8 clonotypes in ibrutinib-treated CLL. This table comes from immunoSEQ multiplex PCR, and its TCRdb copy is limited to in-frame clones, with some not included. This table has under 150,000 clones, more than 75% appearing once. The source was PBMCs, collected after 36 months of ibrutinib treatment. These receptors originate from a human donor with chronic lymphocytic leukemia.

The CDR3 coding sequence is TGTGCCAGCAGCCAGGGGTTTTTGCAGCCCCAGCATTTT. As protein: CASSQGFLQPQHF. The chain has TRBV14 and TRBJ1-5, with D unresolved. V was cut by 3 bases and J by 7 bases, with 10 bases left in between. The germline V gene has CDR1 SGHDN and CDR2 FVKESK. The CDR3 sequence is 13 residues long.

The chain is built from TRBV7-2 and TRBJ2-3, with 15 bases aligning to TRBD2. With V trimmed by 3 bases and J by 6 bases, 7 bases remained unmatched. The CDR3 covers 17 residues. Germline V CDR1 and CDR2: SGHTA, FQGNSA. The CDR3 coding sequence is TGTGCCAGCAGCTTCCCGAGGGGGACTAGCGGGAGGGATACGCAGTATTTT. Translating gives CASSFPRGTSGRDTQYF.

The J gene is TRBJ2-7, the V gene TRBV25-1; weak D call: TRBD1 (6 bases). The CDR3 length is 13 residues. Germline V CDR1 and CDR2: MGHDK, SYGVNS. V shed 3 bases and J shed 4 bases, with 10 bases lying between them. The DNA for the CDR3 is TGTGCCAGCAGTGATTGGACAGCTTACGAGCAGTACTTC. As protein: CASSDWTAYEQYF.

The chain's CDR3 is CASSSLAYNSPLHF. In DNA form, the CDR3 reads TGTGCCAGCTCAAGTCTAGCCTATAATTCACCCCTCCACTTT. The chain joins TRBV18 to TRBJ1-6; D gene ambiguous. The CDR3 loop spans 14 amino acids. With 5 bases removed from V and 2 bases from J, the gap between germline ends came to 7 bases. In germline, CDR1 is KGHSH, CDR2 LQKENI.

The chain links TRBV7-8 to TRBJ2-1; 9 nucleotides match TRBD2. Germline CDR1 SGHVS, CDR2 FQNEAQ. This CDR3 has 18 amino acids. J lost 4 bases, V lost 1 base, and 11 bases had no gene match. The CDR3 region is CASSLVWLAGFEYNEQFF. CDR3 nucleotide sequence: TGTGCCAGCAGCTTAGTTTGGCTAGCGGGGTTCGAATACAATGAGCAGTTCTTC.